The 28 T cell receptor beta chains presented below share a single source sample, sequenced in a study of blood T cell repertoires in COVID-19 (dated by TCRdb to 2018 to 2020). Library preparation was by the immunoSEQ multiplex PCR assay. In TCRdb, the immuneACCESS table is reduced to in-frame sequences with V and J assigned. These tables do not hold every clone; where another copy was compared, an unresolved V gene accounts for under half, and the others remain unexplained. The sample table contains some 200,000 clones; only one count was recorded for under 90% of them. Jointly, the top ten make up approximately 5.9% of the sample. Input material: peripheral blood. The receptors stem from a man older than 75 with acute or convalescent COVID-19.

The V and J genes are TRBV10-3 and TRBJ2-7; maybe TRBD1 (5 bases). Germline V gives CDR1 ENHRY, CDR2 SYGVKD. The CDR3 covers 15 residues. Trimming took 0 bases from V and 2 from J, leaving 11 bases between them. Written as DNA, the CDR3 is TGTGCCATCAGTGAGTCGGGTGGGGCGACCTACGAGCAGTACTTC. Translated, it gives CAISESGGATYEQYF.

This CDR3 reads CASSQDVLAGGYTF. DNA of the CDR3: TGTGCCAGCAGCCAAGACGTCCTCGCCGGTGGCTACACCTTC. The V call is TRBV3-1 (or the pseudogene TRBV3-2), the J call TRBJ1-2; no firm D call. Germline assignment: CDR1 LGHDT and CDR2 YNNKEL (reference sequence). CDR3 size: 14 residues. The germline V and J ends were trimmed by 0 bases and 7 bases, with 12 bases remaining between them.

This chain joins TRBV5-6 and TRBJ2-3; the D is unclear. This CDR3 is built from 14 residues. Trimming stripped 1 base from V and 1 base from J, with 7 bases between. Germline V lookup: CDR1 SGHDT, CDR2 YYEEEE. The CDR3 spells CASSLSGRTDTQYF. CDR3 DNA sequence: TGTGCCAGCAGCTTGTCTGGCCGCACAGATACGCAGTATTTT.

This chain uses TRBV27 with TRBJ1-2; D unclear. This CDR3 has 13 residues. V lost 4 bases, J lost 4 bases, and 10 bases lay in between. Germline V gives CDR1 MNHEY, CDR2 SMNVEV (reference sequence). CDR3 bases: TGTGCCAGCAGTTCTAACGGCGGCTATGGCTACACCTTC. Amino acid sequence: CASSSNGGYGYTF.

The chain links TRBV2 to TRBJ2-5, with a tentative D call TRBD2 (5 bases). In germline, CDR1 is SNHLY, CDR2 FYNNEI. V shed 5 bases and J shed 1 base, with 14 bases lying between them. The CDR3 is 15 residues long. The CDR3 region has the DNA TGTGCCAGCAGTCCAAACTACGGGGTCCAAGAGACCCAGTACTTC. Protein: CASSPNYGVQETQYF.

The J gene is TRBJ2-5, the V gene TRBV21-1; TRBD1 is taken as the D call from the table, unchecked against the DNA. TRBV21-1 is noted as a pseudogene. CDR3 size: 16 residues. The CDR3 here is CASSKQEQGIQETQYF. The DNA of the CDR3 is TGTGCCAGCAGCAAACAGGAACAGGGTATACAAGAGACCCAGTACTTC.

This clone was picked up a small number of times. This rearrangement joins TRBV24-1 to TRBJ2-1; 7 nucleotides match TRBD2. The junction had 9 bases not matched to a gene; V was cut back by 9 bases and J by 8 bases. This CDR3 has 13 amino acids. The V gene's germline CDR1 is KGHDR and CDR2 SFDVKD. For the CDR3, the DNA is TGTGCCACCGAGGGAGGGCCTTACGATGAGCAGTTCTTC. It specifies CATEGGPYDEQFF.

V usage is TRBV6-2 or TRBV6-3 and J usage is TRBJ1-4, with a possible D match to TRBD1 (5 bases). V was clipped by 5 bases and J by 4 bases, with 17 bases between them. Germline V gene lookup returns CDR1 MNHEY and CDR2 SVGEGT. The CDR3 covers 16 residues. CDR3 loop: CASSSGDWTINEKLFF. The CDR3 DNA is TGTGCCAGCAGTAGCGGGGACTGGACGATTAATGAAAAACTGTTTTTT.

This chain uses TRBV10-3 with TRBJ2-1; 10 bases match TRBD2. CDR1 and CDR2 from the germline V gene are ENHRY and SYGVKD. V was clipped by 5 bases and J by 2 bases; unmatched bases: 6. The CDR3 contains 16 residues. DNA of the CDR3: TGTGCCATCAGTCCTAGCGGGAGTTCCACCTACAATGAGCAGTTCTTC. It is translated as CAISPSGSSTYNEQFF.

The V gene is TRBV6-5, the J gene TRBJ2-7, with D hard to call. V shed 1 base and J shed 3 bases, with 7 bases lying between them. The germline gives CDR1 MNHEY, CDR2 SVGAGI. The CDR3 loop spans 13 amino acids. CDR3 DNA sequence: TGTGCCAGCAGTTACTTTCGACACTACGAGCAGTACTTC. Protein sequence: CASSYFRHYEQYF.

This chain links TRBV12-3 or TRBV12-4 with TRBJ2-7; D ambiguous. CDR3 length: 13 amino acids. V lost 0 bases and J 9 bases, leaving 12 bases between the germline ends. For the CDR3, the DNA is TGTGCCAGCAGTTTAGCAGCCGTTCCTGGGCAGTACTTC. Its protein product is CASSLAAVPGQYF.

The chain recombines TRBV2 with TRBJ2-2, with 9 positions matching TRBD2. With V trimmed by 7 bases and J by 4 bases, 7 bases remained unmatched. Germline CDR1 reads SNHLY; CDR2 reads FYNNEI. This CDR3 region has 15 residues. The CDR3 sequence: CASNVAGAGTGELFF. CDR3 sequence (DNA): TGTGCCAGCAATGTAGCGGGAGCGGGCACCGGGGAGCTGTTTTTT.

The chain uses TRBV2 and TRBJ1-5, with 8 positions matching TRBD1. The CDR3 is 14 amino acids. The ends lost 5 bases at V and 5 bases at J; junction bases unmatched: 5. The germline gives CDR1 SNHLY, CDR2 FYNNEI. The CDR3 here is CASSRQQGDQPQHF. The CDR3 DNA follows: TGTGCCAGCAGTCGACAACAGGGGGATCAGCCCCAGCATTTT.

This clone was detected once. The chain has TRBV25-1 and TRBJ2-7, with a tentative D call TRBD2 (8 bases). The V gene's germline CDR1 is MGHDK and CDR2 SYGVNS. Between the trimmed V and J ends, which lost 6 bases and 2 bases, there was a span of 20 bases. The length of the CDR3 is 16 residues. DNA of the CDR3: TGTGCCAGCAGCGGGATTAGCGGGACAGACCCCTACGAGCAGTACTTC. Its translation: CASSGISGTDPYEQYF.

The V call is TRBV7-2, the J call TRBJ2-1, with TRBD2 matching over 7 bases. V gave up 0 bases and J gave up 3 bases; unmatched junction bases: 2. Germline V gene lookup returns CDR1 SGHTA and CDR2 FQGNSA. The CDR3 is made up of 15 amino acids. As DNA, the CDR3 is TGTGCCAGCAGCTTAGCGGGAGGGATCTACAATGAGCAGTTCTTC. Residues: CASSLAGGIYNEQFF. Full variable domain (outside the CDR3, taken from reference TRBV7-2 and TRBJ2-1): GAGVSQSPSNKVTEKGKDVELRCDPISGHTALYWYRQSLGQGLEFLIYFQGNSAPDKSGLPSDRFSAERTGGSVSTLTIQRTQQEDSAVYLCASSLAGGIYNEQFFGPGTRLTVL.

The chain links TRBV2 to TRBJ2-2; 12 positions match TRBD2. The V gene's germline CDR1 is SNHLY and CDR2 FYNNEI. This CDR3 spans 19 amino acids. Trimming at V came to 6 bases and at J to 5 bases, leaving 16 bases not matched to a gene. The DNA for the CDR3 is TGTGCCAGCAGGAATCCCGGGACTAGCGGGTTGGAAGGGACCGGGGAGCTGTTTTTT. Translating gives CASRNPGTSGLEGTGELFF.

The chain has TRBV14 and TRBJ2-7; 9 positions match TRBD1. Germline lookup yields CDR1 SGHDN and CDR2 FVKESK. This CDR3 has 17 residues. V was clipped by 1 base and J by 3 bases; unmatched bases: 10. CDR3 amino acids: CASSQVYSLGQGYEQYF. In nucleotides, the CDR3 is TGTGCCAGCAGCCAAGTTTATAGTCTGGGACAGGGCTACGAGCAGTACTTC. Full variable domain (remainder filled in from reference TRBV14 and TRBJ2-7): EAGVTQFPSHSVIEKGQTVTLRCDPISGHDNLYWYRRVMGKEIKFLLHFVKESKQDESGMPNNRFLAERTGGTYSTLKVQPAELEDSGVYFCASSQVYSLGQGYEQYFGPGTRLTVT.

The chain is built from TRBV19 and TRBJ1-4; 9 bases are a match to TRBD1. The germline gives CDR1 LNHDA, CDR2 SQIVND (reference sequence). Trimming at V came to 5 bases and at J to 10 bases, leaving 5 bases not matched to a gene. The CDR3 runs to 13 residues. The DNA for the CDR3 is TGTGCCAGTAGTCTCCGACAGGGGGGAAAACTGTTTTTT. Its protein is CASSLRQGGKLFF.

This chain joins TRBV24-1 and TRBJ1-2, with 7 bases fitting TRBD1. This CDR3 has 14 residues. Germline lookup yields CDR1 KGHDR and CDR2 SFDVKD. Unmatched junction bases numbered 9, after V lost 4 bases and J lost 8 bases. The chain's CDR3 is CATSDPGQDHGYTF. In DNA, the CDR3 is TGTGCCACCAGTGACCCTGGACAGGATCACGGCTACACCTTC.

The chain carries TRBV2 and TRBJ2-2, with 7 bases lining up with TRBD2. The CDR3 extends over 16 amino acids. Trimming took 4 bases from V and 4 from J; bases not matched to a gene: 9. Per the germline V gene, CDR1 is SNHLY and CDR2 is FYNNEI. The CDR3 loop is CASSGSSGRGTGELFF. The CDR3 DNA follows: TGTGCCAGCAGTGGTTCTAGCGGAAGGGGCACCGGGGAGCTGTTTTTT.

This clone was seen once. The chain carries TRBV2 and TRBJ2-7; 9 bases agree with TRBD2. Germline V gene lookup returns CDR1 SNHLY and CDR2 FYNNEI. V gave up 5 bases and J gave up 2 bases; unmatched junction bases: 7. This CDR3 is built from 15 residues. CDR3 region: CASSKPGLAPYEQYV. The DNA for the CDR3 is TGTGCCAGCAGTAAGCCCGGACTAGCGCCCTACGAGCAGTACGTC.

The rearrangement links TRBV11-3 to TRBJ2-1; 14 bases match TRBD2. This CDR3 has 15 amino acids. V was clipped by 5 bases and J by 11 bases; unmatched bases: 8. Germline CDR1 is SGHNT and CDR2 is YENEEA. CDR3 in amino acids: CASSTGLAGGGKQFF. CDR3 coding DNA: TGTGCCAGCAGCACAGGACTAGCGGGAGGAGGTAAGCAGTTCTTC.

This rearrangement joins TRBV7-8 to TRBJ2-1; TRBD2 matches 12 bases. The CDR3 covers 18 residues. The germline V gene has CDR1 SGHVS and CDR2 FQNEAQ. V shed 5 bases and J 0 bases; nucleotides not matched to a gene: 8. The CDR3 spells CASSPRLAGDGSYNEQFF. The CDR3, as DNA: TGTGCCAGCAGCCCCCGACTAGCGGGAGACGGCTCCTACAATGAGCAGTTCTTC.

The rearrangement joins TRBV11-3 to TRBJ2-3; TRBD2 matches 15 bases. Per germline, CDR1 SGHNT and CDR2 YENEEA. The CDR3 consists of 17 residues. V lost 3 bases to trimming and J lost 0 bases; unmatched junction nucleotides: 1. The CDR3 DNA is TGTGCCAGCAGCTTTGGACTAGCGGGAGGGAGCACAGATACGCAGTATTTT. This translates into CASSFGLAGGSTDTQYF.

The chain employs TRBV19 and TRBJ2-5; possibly TRBD1 for D (5 bases). Germline V gives CDR1 LNHDA, CDR2 SQIVND (reference sequence). The V end was cut by 4 bases, the J end by 4 bases, with 7 bases between. This CDR3 has 12 amino acids. The CDR3 sequence is CASSTDRETQYF. As DNA, the CDR3 is TGTGCCAGTAGTACAGACAGAGAGACCCAGTACTTC.

The chain joins TRBV7-2 to TRBJ2-3; D is unclear. From germline, CDR1 is SGHTA and CDR2 FQGNSA. The V gene lost 2 bases and the J gene lost 1 base, with 4 bases spanning the gap. This CDR3 has 13 amino acids. The CDR3 region has the DNA TGTGCCAGCAGCTTACTTGGCACAGATACGCAGTATTTT. Translating it yields CASSLLGTDTQYF.

The chain uses TRBV19 and TRBJ1-1, with 7 bases fitting TRBD1. V dropped 5 bases and J dropped 0; count of bases not matched to a gene: 6. The CDR3 sequence is 15 residues long. Germline lookup yields CDR1 LNHDA and CDR2 SQIVND (reference sequence). The CDR3 region is CASSYQGEMNTEAFF. DNA for the CDR3: TGTGCCAGTAGTTACCAGGGGGAAATGAACACTGAAGCTTTCTTT. The full variable domain, in which reference TRBV19 and TRBJ1-1 provide the parts outside the CDR3, is DGGITQSPKYLFRKEGQNVTLSCEQNLNHDAMYWYRQDPGQGLRLIYYSQIVNDFQKGDIAEGYSVSREKKESFPLTVTSAQKNPTAFYLCASSYQGEMNTEAFFGQGTRLTVV.

This chain uses TRBV6-5 with TRBJ1-5; D not resolved. CDR3 length: 13 amino acids. V was clipped by 6 bases and J by 6 bases, with 12 bases between them. Germline lookup yields CDR1 MNHEY and CDR2 SVGAGI. CDR3 region: CASSYASGQPQHF. CDR3 nucleotide sequence: TGTGCCAGCAGCTACGCGTCAGGTCAGCCCCAGCATTTT.